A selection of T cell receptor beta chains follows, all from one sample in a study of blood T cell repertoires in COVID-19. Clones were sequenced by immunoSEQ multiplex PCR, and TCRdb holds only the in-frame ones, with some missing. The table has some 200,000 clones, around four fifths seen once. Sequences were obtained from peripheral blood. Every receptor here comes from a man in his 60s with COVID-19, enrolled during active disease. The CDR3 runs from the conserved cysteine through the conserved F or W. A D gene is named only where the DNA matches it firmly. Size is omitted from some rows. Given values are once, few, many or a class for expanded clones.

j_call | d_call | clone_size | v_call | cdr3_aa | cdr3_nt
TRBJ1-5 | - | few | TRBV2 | CASNGQDYQPQHF | TGTGCCAGCAACGGGCAGGACTATCAGCCCCAGCATTTT
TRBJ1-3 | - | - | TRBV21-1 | CASSTRRQVYSGNTIYF | TGTGCCAGCAGCACACGTCGACAGGTTTACTCTGGAAACACCATATATTTT
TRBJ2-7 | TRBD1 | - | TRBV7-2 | CASSSTRGYEQYF | TGTGCCAGCAGCTCAACCAGGGGGTACGAGCAGTACTTC
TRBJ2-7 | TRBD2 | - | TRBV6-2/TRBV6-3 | CASSFLDLLAGVGNEQYF | TGTGCCAGCAGTTTTCTTGATCTTCTAGCGGGAGTCGGGAACGAGCAGTACTTC
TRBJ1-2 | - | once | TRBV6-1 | CASSDGQPRYGYTF | TGTGCCAGCAGTGATGGACAGCCCCGCTATGGCTACACCTTC
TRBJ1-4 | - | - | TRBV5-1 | CASSLAGNYLEKLFF | TGCGCCAGCAGCTTGGCAGGGAATTACCTCGAAAAACTGTTTTTT
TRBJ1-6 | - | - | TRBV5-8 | CASSLDTYSPLHF | TGTGCCAGCAGCTTAGACACTTATTCACCCCTCCACTTT
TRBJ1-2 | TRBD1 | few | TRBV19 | CASKGGQADNYGYTF | TGTGCCAGTAAAGGAGGACAGGCGGATAACTATGGCTACACCTTC
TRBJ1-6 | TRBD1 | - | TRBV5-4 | CASSLQGAGISPLHF | TGTGCCAGCAGCCTACAGGGGGCAGGGATTTCACCCCTCCACTTT
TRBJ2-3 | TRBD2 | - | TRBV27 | CASSIAGADTQYF | TGTGCCAGCAGTATAGCGGGAGCAGATACGCAGTATTTT
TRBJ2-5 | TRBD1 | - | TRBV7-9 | CASSLGSGGRETQYF | TGTGCCAGCAGCTTGGGGTCAGGGGGAAGAGAGACCCAGTACTTC
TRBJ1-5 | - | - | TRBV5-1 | CASSLDKGSNQPQHF | TGCGCCAGCAGCTTGGATAAGGGGAGCAATCAGCCCCAGCATTTT
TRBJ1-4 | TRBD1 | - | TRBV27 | CASSFLTGGPFATNEKLFF | TGTGCCAGCAGTTTCCTGACAGGGGGCCCCTTTGCAACTAATGAAAAACTGTTTTTT
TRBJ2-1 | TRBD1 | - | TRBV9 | CASTTGELGYNEQFF | TGTGCCAGCACCACAGGGGAGTTAGGCTACAATGAGCAGTTCTTC
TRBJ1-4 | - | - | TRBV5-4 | CASSSTGLTNEKLFF | TGTGCCAGCAGCTCCACAGGGCTTACTAATGAAAAACTGTTTTTT
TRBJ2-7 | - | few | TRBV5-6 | CASSLTDSYEQYF | TGTGCCAGCAGCCTGACTGACTCCTACGAGCAGTACTTC
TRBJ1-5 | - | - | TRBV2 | CASSEDSTRQPQHF | TGTGCCAGCAGTGAGGACAGCACCAGGCAGCCCCAGCATTTT
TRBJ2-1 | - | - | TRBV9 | CASSVGGESYNEQFF | TGTGCCAGCAGCGTAGGGGGAGAGTCCTACAATGAGCAGTTCTTC
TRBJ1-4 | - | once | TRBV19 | CASSRTATNEKLFF | TGTGCCAGTAGCCGAACTGCAACTAATGAAAAACTGTTTTTT
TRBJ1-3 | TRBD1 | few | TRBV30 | CAWSLQGTAFGNTIYF | TGTGCCTGGAGTTTACAGGGGACGGCCTTCGGAAACACCATATATTTT
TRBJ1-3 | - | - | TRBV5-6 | CASSLVGNTIYF | TGTGCCAGCAGCTTGGTAGGAAACACCATATATTTT
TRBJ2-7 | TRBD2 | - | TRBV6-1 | CASSDQTSGRGEQYF | TGTGCCAGCAGTGACCAGACTAGCGGAAGGGGAGAGCAGTACTTC
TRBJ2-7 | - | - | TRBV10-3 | CAISESQGPYPEQYF | TGTGCCATCAGTGAGTCTCAGGGTCCATACCCCGAGCAGTACTTC
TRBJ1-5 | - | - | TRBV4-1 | CASSTRSGVGNQPQHF | TGCGCCAGCAGCACCCGCTCAGGGGTGGGCAATCAGCCCCAGCATTTT
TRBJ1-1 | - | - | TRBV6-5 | CASSLGEGAEAFF | TGTGCCAGCAGTCTCGGGGAGGGTGCTGAAGCTTTCTTT
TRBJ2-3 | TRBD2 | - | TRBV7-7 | CASSPGLAGVQDTQYF | TGTGCCAGCAGCCCGGGACTAGCGGGAGTCCAAGATACGCAGTATTTT
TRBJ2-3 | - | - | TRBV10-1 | CASSESSQATDTQYF | TGCGCCAGCAGTGAGTCGAGTCAGGCAACAGATACGCAGTATTTT
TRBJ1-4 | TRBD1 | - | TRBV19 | CASIPRQGQTGATNEKLFF | TGTGCCAGTATCCCCCGACAGGGTCAAACAGGAGCAACTAATGAAAAACTGTTTTTT
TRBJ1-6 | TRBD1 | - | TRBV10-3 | CAINRDSKNSPLHF | TGTGCCATCAACCGGGACAGTAAGAATTCACCCCTCCACTTT
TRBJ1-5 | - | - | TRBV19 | CASSVQGRWDQPQHF | TGTGCCAGTAGTGTCCAGGGGCGTTGGGATCAGCCCCAGCATTTT
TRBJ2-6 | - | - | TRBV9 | CASSTPYNPQFSGANVLTF | TGTGCCAGCAGCACCCCTTATAATCCACAGTTTTCTGGGGCCAACGTCCTGACTTTC
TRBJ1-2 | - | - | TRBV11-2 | CASSLGGSENYGYTF | TGTGCCAGCAGCTTAGGAGGGAGCGAAAACTATGGCTACACCTTC
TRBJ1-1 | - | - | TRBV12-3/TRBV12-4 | CAGSRQLGTEAFF | TGTGCCGGGAGTAGGCAGCTCGGCACTGAAGCTTTCTTT
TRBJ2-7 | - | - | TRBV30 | CAWSPSPFHGPYEQYF | TGTGCCTGGAGTCCTAGCCCCTTCCATGGGCCCTACGAGCAGTACTTC
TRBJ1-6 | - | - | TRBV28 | CASTQTSGFTYNSPLHF | TGTGCCAGCACCCAAACTTCCGGTTTCACCTATAATTCACCCCTCCACTTT
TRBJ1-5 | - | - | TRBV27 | CASRLTGINQPQHF | TGTGCCAGCAGGCTAACAGGGATCAATCAGCCCCAGCATTTT
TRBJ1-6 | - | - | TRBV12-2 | CASRLVKKGQMGYGSPLHF | TGTGCAAGTCGCTTAGTGAAGAAGGGACAAATGGGTTACGGTTCACCCCTCCACTTT
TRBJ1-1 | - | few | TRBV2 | CASSEHSMNTEAFF | TGTGCCAGCAGTGAGCACAGTATGAACACTGAAGCTTTCTTT
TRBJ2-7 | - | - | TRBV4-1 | CASSPRGRNEQYF | TGCGCCAGCAGCCCCAGGGGTAGGAACGAGCAGTACTTC
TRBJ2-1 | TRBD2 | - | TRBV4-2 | CASSQDFASGSLNEQFF | TGTGCCAGCAGCCAAGATTTCGCTAGCGGTTCTCTCAATGAGCAGTTCTTC
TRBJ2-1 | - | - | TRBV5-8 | CASSIAGNTYNEQFF | TGTGCCAGCAGCATTGCCGGGAACACCTACAATGAGCAGTTCTTC
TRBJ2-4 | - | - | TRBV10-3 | CATTKGIAKNIQYF | TGTGCCACTACGAAGGGGATAGCCAAAAACATTCAGTACTTC
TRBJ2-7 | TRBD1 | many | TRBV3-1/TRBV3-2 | CASSQHGTAQTQYF | TGTGCCAGCAGCCAACACGGGACAGCCCAAACGCAGTACTTC
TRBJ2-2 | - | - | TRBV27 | CAAFQTVVLGELFF | TGTGCCGCGTTCCAGACAGTAGTCCTCGGGGAGCTGTTTTTT
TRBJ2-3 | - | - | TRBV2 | CASSELGGFSTDTQYF | TGTGCCAGCAGTGAACTCGGCGGATTTAGCACAGATACGCAGTATTTT
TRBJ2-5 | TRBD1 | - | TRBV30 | CAWSIPGTAQETQYF | TGTGCCTGGAGTATTCCCGGGACAGCTCAAGAGACCCAGTACTTC
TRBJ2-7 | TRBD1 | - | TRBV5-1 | CASSLGSGTGGVQYF | TGCGCCAGCAGCTTGGGATCGGGGACAGGGGGCGTGCAGTACTTC
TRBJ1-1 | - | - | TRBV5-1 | CASSLYNRDRSEAFF | TGCGCCAGCAGCTTGTATAACAGGGATAGATCTGAAGCTTTCTTT
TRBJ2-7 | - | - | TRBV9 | CASSQAGVGEQYF | TGTGCCAGCAGTCAGGCAGGGGTGGGGGAGCAGTACTTC
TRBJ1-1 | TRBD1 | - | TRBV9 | CASSTSGTANTEAFF | TGTGCCAGCAGCACCTCCGGGACAGCAAACACTGAAGCTTTCTTT
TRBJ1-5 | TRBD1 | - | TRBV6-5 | CASSVQGAGQPQHF | TGTGCCAGCAGCGTACAGGGGGCAGGACAGCCCCAGCATTTT
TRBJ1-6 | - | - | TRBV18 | CASSPGHSGAPLHF | TGTGCCAGCTCACCAGGACACTCGGGGGCACCCCTCCACTTT